One and the same sample provided the 19 T cell receptor beta chains below, sequenced in a study of blood T cell repertoires in COVID-19. Assay: immunoSEQ multiplex PCR; the TCRdb copy retains only in-frame clones and omits some. Here the sample spans approximately 240,000 clones, 82% being singletons. The sample consisted of peripheral blood. These receptors were obtained from a woman aged 80 or older with active or convalescent COVID-19.

The chain links TRBV12-2 to TRBJ1-1; TRBD1 is the table's D call and was not checked against the DNA. TRBV12-2 is noted as a pseudogene. The CDR3 runs 15 residues. The CDR3 nucleotides are TGTGCAAGTCGCTTAGGGAGGGGGCAGAGCACTGAAGCTTTCTTT. It encodes CASRLGRGQSTEAFF.

In this sample, this clone turned up a few times. The rearrangement links TRBV19 to TRBJ1-1; 9 nucleotides agree with TRBD1. CDR3 size: 15 residues. V was clipped by 3 bases and J by 4 bases; unmatched bases: 6. CDR1 LNHDA and CDR2 SQIVND come from the germline V gene (reference sequence). CDR3 loop: CASSISTGGITEAFF. The DNA for the CDR3 is TGTGCCAGTAGTATTTCGACAGGGGGGATCACTGAAGCTTTCTTT.

The chain couples TRBV3-1 (or the pseudogene TRBV3-2) to TRBJ2-3, with D possibly TRBD1 on 6 matching bases. V was pared by 4 bases and J by 8 bases, with 19 bases between. Germline lookup yields CDR1 LGHDT and CDR2 YNNKEL (reference sequence). CDR3 length equals 15 residues. CDR3 DNA sequence: TGTGCCAGCAGCCCCGTGGGGGCGCCCGGCCGTACGCAGTATTTT. Translated: CASSPVGAPGRTQYF.

The genes are TRBV5-1 and TRBJ2-3, with 7 positions matching TRBD1. The CDR3 runs 16 residues. Germline V gives CDR1 SGHRS, CDR2 YFSETQ. V lost 3 bases, J lost 2 bases, and 9 bases stayed unmatched. The CDR3 DNA reads as TGCGCCAGCAGCTGGCCCGGACAGGCATCCACAGATACGCAGTATTTT. Translation gives CASSWPGQASTDTQYF.

In its sample, this clone was seen a few times. V and J are TRBV28 and TRBJ1-4; D uncertain. Germline assignment: CDR1 MDHEN and CDR2 SYDVKM. Trimming shortened V by 5 bases and J by 1 base, and 17 bases separated the two germline ends. CDR3 length: 17 residues. CDR3: CASSPSGYGRTNEKLFF. The DNA for the CDR3 is TGTGCCAGCAGTCCCTCGGGGTATGGCAGAACTAATGAAAAACTGTTTTTT.

The genes are TRBV27 and TRBJ2-5; TRBD1 matches at 7 bases. The CDR3 sequence is 14 residues long. With V trimmed by 5 bases and J by 3 bases, 6 bases remained unmatched. Per the germline V gene, CDR1 is MNHEY and CDR2 is SMNVEV (reference sequence). CDR3 residues: CASSMTGRKETQYF. DNA for the CDR3: TGTGCCAGCAGTATGACAGGGAGAAAAGAGACCCAGTACTTC.

The V gene is TRBV2, the J gene TRBJ2-3; 7 bases match TRBD1. Per the germline V gene, CDR1 is SNHLY and CDR2 is FYNNEI. Trimming cost V 5 bases and J 2 bases; bases outside gene matches: 7. The CDR3 is 15 amino acids. As DNA, the CDR3 is TGTGCCAGCAGTCCCCGGGACAGCGACACAGATACGCAGTATTTT. Its translation: CASSPRDSDTDTQYF.

V usage is TRBV11-2 and J usage is TRBJ2-4; tentative D call: TRBD2 (6 bases). The germline gives CDR1 SGHAT, CDR2 FQNNGV. V dropped 9 bases and J dropped 3 bases, with 18 bases sitting between them. The CDR3 runs to 15 residues. The DNA of the CDR3 is TGTGCCAGTACTAGTCTGGGACTGAGCAAAAACATTCAGTACTTC. Its protein is CASTSLGLSKNIQYF.

CDR3 coding DNA: TGTGCCAGCAGTGAAGAATATTTCGGGATTCGAAATCAGCCCCAGCATTTT. This gives the protein CASSEEYFGIRNQPQHF. This chain connects TRBV2 to TRBJ1-5, with unresolved D. CDR3 size: 17 residues. V was pared by 1 base and J by 4 bases, with 17 bases between. Germline V gives CDR1 SNHLY, CDR2 FYNNEI. Looking up the rest from reference TRBV2 and TRBJ1-5 gives the full variable domain: EPEVTQTPSHQVTQMGQEVILRCVPISNHLYFYWYRQILGQKVEFLVSFYNNEISEKSEIFDDQFSVERPDGSNFTLKIRSTKLEDSAMYFCASSEEYFGIRNQPQHFGDGTRLSIL.

This rearrangement joins TRBV18 to TRBJ2-7; D unclear. The germline gives CDR1 KGHSH, CDR2 LQKENI. V was shortened by 3 bases and J by 0 bases, with 9 bases between the two germline ends. This CDR3 is 14 amino acids long. CDR3 bases: TGTGCCAGCTCACCCCAACAGATCTCCTACGAGCAGTACTTC. Its protein is CASSPQQISYEQYF.

This clone was counted only a few times. The chain couples TRBV10-2 to TRBJ1-1; 9 nucleotides align to TRBD1. The CDR3 is made up of 13 amino acids. V trimming: 5 bases; J trimming: 6 bases; junction bases outside the gene matches: 4. The germline V gene encodes CDR1 WSHSY and CDR2 SAAADI. In DNA, the CDR3 is TGCGCCAGCAGTACAGGGGGCTCCGCTGAAGCTTTCTTT. Protein sequence: CASSTGGSAEAFF.

This clone appeared a few times. The J gene is TRBJ2-2, the V gene TRBV19, with TRBD1 identical over 8 bases. The CDR3 is made up of 17 amino acids. With 5 bases clipped from V and 7 bases from J, the junction kept 15 bases outside the gene matches. CDR1 and CDR2 from the germline V gene are LNHDA and SQIVND (reference sequence). CDR3 in DNA: TGTGCCAGTAGTCCGGTAGGGGTGACAGGGGCTATCGGGGAGCTGTTTTTT. It codes for CASSPVGVTGAIGELFF.

This clone was observed a single time. This rearrangement joins TRBV7-2 to TRBJ2-3; possible D gene TRBD2, 6 bases. The V end lost 1 base, the J end lost 1 base, and 12 bases lay between the germline ends. Per germline, CDR1 SGHTA and CDR2 FQGNSA. The CDR3 is 16 amino acids. In nucleotides, the CDR3 is TGTGCCAGCAGCTTAGGAGGTTGGGGGGGCACAGATACGCAGTATTTT. It specifies CASSLGGWGGTDTQYF. The full variable domain, in which reference TRBV7-2 and TRBJ2-3 provide the parts outside the CDR3, is GAGVSQSPSNKVTEKGKDVELRCDPISGHTALYWYRQSLGQGLEFLIYFQGNSAPDKSGLPSDRFSAERTGGSVSTLTIQRTQQEDSAVYLCASSLGGWGGTDTQYFGPGTRLTVL.

The CDR3 is CASSLAWRDNEQFF. The CDR3 DNA reads TGTGCCAGCAGCTTAGCGTGGAGGGACAATGAGCAGTTCTTC. This chain links TRBV11-3 with TRBJ2-1, with a possible D match to TRBD2 (6 bases). Germline V gene data show CDR1 as SGHNT and CDR2 as YENEEA. This CDR3 is built from 14 residues. With 1 base removed from V and 5 bases from J, the gap between germline ends came to 9 bases.

V gene TRBV3-1 (or the pseudogene TRBV3-2) combines with J gene TRBJ1-1, with TRBD1 as a possible D gene (6 bases). V lost 4 bases, J lost 3 bases, and 12 bases lay in between. The germline V gene encodes CDR1 LGHDT and CDR2 YNNKEL (reference sequence). The CDR3 extends over 14 amino acids. CDR3 protein: CASSPRGGDTEAFF. The CDR3 coding sequence is TGTGCCAGCAGCCCTAGGGGGGGGGACACTGAAGCTTTCTTT.

CDR3 coding DNA: TGTGCCAGCAGCGCCCGAGGGGCGGGAGTGACGGGCGAGCAGTACTTC. It translates to CASSARGAGVTGEQYF. V is TRBV7-9 and J is TRBJ2-7; 7 positions agree with TRBD2. The J segment lost 6 bases and the V segment lost 5 bases, leaving 16 bases of the junction unmatched. The CDR3 has 16 residues. Germline V gene sequence: CDR1 SEHNR, CDR2 FQNEAQ (reference sequence).

This chain uses TRBV6-6 with TRBJ1-5; D possibly corresponds to TRBD1 (5 bases). The germline CDR1 and CDR2 sequences are MNHNY and SVGAGI (reference sequence). The CDR3 length is 13 residues. V was shortened by 2 bases and J by 11 bases, with 13 bases between the two germline ends. CDR3 coding DNA: TGTGCCAGCAGTTACAGGCAAGGGGAAGCCCAGCATTTT. Translation gives CASSYRQGEAQHF.

This clone showed up just a few times. CDR3: CASSSGTGGGQPQHF. Here the CDR3 DNA reads TGCGCCAGCAGCTCCGGGACAGGGGGCGGTCAGCCCCAGCATTTT. The chain carries TRBV5-1 and TRBJ1-5, with 12 bases matching TRBD1. Germline CDR1 reads SGHRS; CDR2 reads YFSETQ. The ends lost 3 bases at V and 6 bases at J; junction bases unmatched: 4. CDR3 length equals 15 residues.

The V call is TRBV5-4, the J call TRBJ1-2; a possible D gene is TRBD1 (5 bases). CDR1 is SGHNT, CDR2 YYREEE, per germline (reference sequence). The CDR3 loop spans 13 amino acids. V dropped 3 bases and J dropped 7 bases, with 13 bases sitting between them. CDR3 DNA: TGTGCCAGCAGCTGGGGCGGGGTAGGTGGCTACACCTTC. Its translation: CASSWGGVGGYTF.